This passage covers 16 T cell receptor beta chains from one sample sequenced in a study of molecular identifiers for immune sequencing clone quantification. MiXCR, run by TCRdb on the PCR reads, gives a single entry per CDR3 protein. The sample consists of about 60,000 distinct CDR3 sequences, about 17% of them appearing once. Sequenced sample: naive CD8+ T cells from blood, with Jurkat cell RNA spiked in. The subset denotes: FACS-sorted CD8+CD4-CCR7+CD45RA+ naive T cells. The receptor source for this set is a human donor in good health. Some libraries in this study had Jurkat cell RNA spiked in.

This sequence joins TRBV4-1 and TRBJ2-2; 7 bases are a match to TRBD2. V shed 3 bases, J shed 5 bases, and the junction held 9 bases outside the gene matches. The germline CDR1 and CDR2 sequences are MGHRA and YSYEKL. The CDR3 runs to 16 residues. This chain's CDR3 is CASSQPLARGTGELFF. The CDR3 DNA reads TGCGCCAGCAGCCAGCCACTAGCGAGAGGGACCGGGGAGCTGTTTTTT.

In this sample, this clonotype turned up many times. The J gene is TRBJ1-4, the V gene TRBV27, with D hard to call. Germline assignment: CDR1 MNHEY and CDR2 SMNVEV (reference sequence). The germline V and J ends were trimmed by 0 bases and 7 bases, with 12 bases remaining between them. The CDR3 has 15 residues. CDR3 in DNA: TGTGCCAGCAGTTTATCCGTCCCAGTAGGTGAAAAACTGTTTTTT. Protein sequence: CASSLSVPVGEKLFF.

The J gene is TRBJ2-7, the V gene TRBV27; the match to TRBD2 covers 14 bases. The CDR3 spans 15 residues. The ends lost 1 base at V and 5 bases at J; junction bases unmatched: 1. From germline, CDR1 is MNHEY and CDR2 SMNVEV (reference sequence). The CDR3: CASSLLTSGRDEQYF. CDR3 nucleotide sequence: TGTGCCAGCAGTTTATTGACTAGCGGGAGGGACGAGCAGTACTTC.

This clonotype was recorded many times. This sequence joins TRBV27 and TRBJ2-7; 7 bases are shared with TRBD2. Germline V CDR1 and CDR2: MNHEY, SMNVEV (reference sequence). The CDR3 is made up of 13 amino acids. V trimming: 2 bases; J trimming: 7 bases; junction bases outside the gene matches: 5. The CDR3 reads CASSLAGDREQYF. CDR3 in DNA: TGTGCCAGCAGTTTAGCGGGAGATAGGGAGCAGTACTTC.

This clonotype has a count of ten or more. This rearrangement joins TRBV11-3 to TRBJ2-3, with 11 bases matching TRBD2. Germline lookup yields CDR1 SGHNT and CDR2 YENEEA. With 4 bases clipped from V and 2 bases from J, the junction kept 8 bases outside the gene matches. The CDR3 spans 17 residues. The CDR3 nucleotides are TGTGCCAGCAGCTCGCCCCTAGCGGGAGGTTCCACAGATACGCAGTATTTT. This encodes CASSSPLAGGSTDTQYF.

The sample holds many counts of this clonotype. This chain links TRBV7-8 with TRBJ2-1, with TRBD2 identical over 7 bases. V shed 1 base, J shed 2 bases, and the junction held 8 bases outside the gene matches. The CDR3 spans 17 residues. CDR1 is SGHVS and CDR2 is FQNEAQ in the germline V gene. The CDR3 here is CASSLDSTSPPYNEQFF. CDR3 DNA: TGTGCCAGCAGCTTAGATTCGACTAGCCCACCCTACAATGAGCAGTTCTTC.

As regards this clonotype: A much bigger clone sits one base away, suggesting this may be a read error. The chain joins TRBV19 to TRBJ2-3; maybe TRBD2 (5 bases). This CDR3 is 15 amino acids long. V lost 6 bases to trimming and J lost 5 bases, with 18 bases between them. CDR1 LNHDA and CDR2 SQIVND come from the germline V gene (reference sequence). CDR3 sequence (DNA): TGTGCCAGTAGGGAGCCCGGGAAAGCCGTAGATACGCAGTATTTT. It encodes CASREPGKAVDTQYF.

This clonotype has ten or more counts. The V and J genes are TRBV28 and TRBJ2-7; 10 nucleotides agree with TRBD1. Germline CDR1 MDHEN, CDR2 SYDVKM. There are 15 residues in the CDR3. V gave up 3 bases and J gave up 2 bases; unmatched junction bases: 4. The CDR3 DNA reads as TGTGCCAGCAGTTTGCCGGGACAGGGGACCTACGAGCAGTACTTC. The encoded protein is CASSLPGQGTYEQYF.

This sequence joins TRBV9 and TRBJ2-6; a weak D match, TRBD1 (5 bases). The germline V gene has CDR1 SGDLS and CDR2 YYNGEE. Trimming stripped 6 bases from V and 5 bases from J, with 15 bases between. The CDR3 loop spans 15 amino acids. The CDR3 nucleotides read TGTGCCAGCATCCCCCGACCGGACAGGGCCAACGTCCTGACTTTC. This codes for CASIPRPDRANVLTF.

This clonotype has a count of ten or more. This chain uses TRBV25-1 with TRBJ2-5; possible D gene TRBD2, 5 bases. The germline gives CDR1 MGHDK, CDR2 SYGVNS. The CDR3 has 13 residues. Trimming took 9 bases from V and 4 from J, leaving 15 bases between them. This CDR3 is CARLTSSPETQYF. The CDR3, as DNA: TGTGCCAGGCTTACATCTAGCCCAGAGACCCAGTACTTC.

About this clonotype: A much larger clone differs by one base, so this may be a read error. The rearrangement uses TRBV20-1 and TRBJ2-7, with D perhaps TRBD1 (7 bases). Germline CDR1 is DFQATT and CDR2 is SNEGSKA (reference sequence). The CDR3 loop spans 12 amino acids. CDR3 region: CRGGQEPHEQYF. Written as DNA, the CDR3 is TGCAGGGGAGGACAGGAGCCGCACGAGCAGTACTTC.

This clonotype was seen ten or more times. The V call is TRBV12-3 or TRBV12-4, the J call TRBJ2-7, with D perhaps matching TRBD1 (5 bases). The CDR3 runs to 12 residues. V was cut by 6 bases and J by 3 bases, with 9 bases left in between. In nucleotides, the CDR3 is TGTGCCAGCAGCCATGACAGCTACGAGCAGTACTTC. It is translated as CASSHDSYEQYF.

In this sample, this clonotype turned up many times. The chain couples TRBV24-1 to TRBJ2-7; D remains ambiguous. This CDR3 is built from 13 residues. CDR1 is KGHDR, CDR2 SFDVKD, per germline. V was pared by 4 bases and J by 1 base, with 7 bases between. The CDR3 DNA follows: TGTGCCACCAGTGACCTCCTTTCCTACGAGCAGTACTTC. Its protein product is CATSDLLSYEQYF.

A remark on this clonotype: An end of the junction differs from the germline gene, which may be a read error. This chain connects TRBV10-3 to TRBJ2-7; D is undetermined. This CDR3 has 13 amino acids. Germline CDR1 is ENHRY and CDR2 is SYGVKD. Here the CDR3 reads CAISEELSYERYF. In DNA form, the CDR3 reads TGTGCCATCAGTGAGGAGTTATCGTACGAGCGGTACTTC.

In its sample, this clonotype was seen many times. The CDR3 spells CASSLADSGRGPYNEQFF. The CDR3 DNA reads TGTGCCAGCAGTTTAGCCGATAGCGGGAGGGGTCCTTACAATGAGCAGTTCTTC. The gene calls are TRBV12-3 or TRBV12-4 and TRBJ2-1; 11 bases map to TRBD2. V shed 0 bases, J shed 4 bases, and the junction held 8 bases outside the gene matches. This CDR3 is built from 18 residues.

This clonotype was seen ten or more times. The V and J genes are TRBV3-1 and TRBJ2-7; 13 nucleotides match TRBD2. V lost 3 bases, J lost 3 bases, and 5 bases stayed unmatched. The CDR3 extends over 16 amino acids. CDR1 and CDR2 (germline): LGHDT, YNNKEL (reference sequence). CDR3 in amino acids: CASSHSGLAGVYEQYF. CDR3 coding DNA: TGTGCCAGCAGCCACAGCGGACTAGCGGGAGTCTACGAGCAGTACTTC.